The following is a T cell receptor (beta chain) sequence with its context. The sample comes from a study of T cell responses to AZD1222 COVID-19 vaccine. The repertoire was sequenced with immunoSEQ multiplex PCR; TCRdb's copy has only in-frame clones and lacks some. This table has under 130,000 clones, 90% appearing once. Sample: peripheral blood, taken on day 0 of AZD1222 vaccination. This receptor was obtained from an adult in good health.

CDR3 sequence reads: CASTKSGGFNQPQHF. In nucleotides, the CDR3 is TGTGCCAGTACCAAATCAGGGGGCTTCAATCAGCCCCAGCATTTT. The chain combines TRBV19 with TRBJ1-5, with 8 bases fitting TRBD1. The length of the CDR3 is 15 residues. Germline V gives CDR1 LNHDA, CDR2 SQIVND (reference sequence). Trimming removed 7 bases from V and 3 bases from J; junction bases left unmatched: 8.